These T cell receptor beta chains were read from a single sample in a study of OX40 agonist ivuxolimab in advanced cancers. This table comes from immunoSEQ multiplex PCR, and its TCRdb copy is limited to in-frame clones, with some not included. The sample records around 29,000 clones, more than 75% being singletons. The source was CD4+ or CD8+ T cells sorted from blood, collected in a trial of the OX40 agonist ivuxolimab. The receptors were sampled from an adult with an advanced solid tumor such as melanoma, head and neck, liver or kidney cancer. Each CDR3 is given with its conserved first and last residue. The order of the fields is J gene, V gene, CDR3 length, clone size, CDR3 protein. For some rows the clone size is stated as once, few or many, or as a class when expanded; others skip it.

j_call: TRBJ1-2
v_call: TRBV6-5
cdr3_length: 15
clone_size: -
cdr3_aa: CASSIMTAAGDGYTF

j_call: TRBJ1-2
v_call: TRBV27
cdr3_length: 11
clone_size: -
cdr3_aa: CATQGAYGYTF

j_call: TRBJ2-2
v_call: TRBV29-1
cdr3_length: 19
clone_size: few
cdr3_aa: CSVEARRLAGQGNTGELFF

j_call: TRBJ1-6
v_call: TRBV4-2
cdr3_length: 17
clone_size: once
cdr3_aa: CASSQDPLQVGNSPLHF

j_call: TRBJ2-1
v_call: TRBV30
cdr3_length: 11
clone_size: once
cdr3_aa: CAWSEYNEQFF

j_call: TRBJ1-5
v_call: TRBV5-6
cdr3_length: 14
clone_size: -
cdr3_aa: CASSLGQSNQPQHF

j_call: TRBJ2-3
v_call: TRBV9
cdr3_length: 15
clone_size: -
cdr3_aa: CASSPPVGPPDTQYF

j_call: TRBJ1-6
v_call: TRBV18
cdr3_length: 14
clone_size: few
cdr3_aa: CASSPETANSPLHF

j_call: TRBJ1-1
v_call: TRBV7-6
cdr3_length: 18
clone_size: -
cdr3_aa: CASSLAVGQGGMNTEAFF

j_call: TRBJ1-2
v_call: TRBV5-1
cdr3_length: 14
clone_size: -
cdr3_aa: CASSFGTGGYGYTF

j_call: TRBJ1-1
v_call: TRBV6-6
cdr3_length: 16
clone_size: -
cdr3_aa: CASSSPAAGGAFEAFF

j_call: TRBJ1-5
v_call: TRBV6-5
cdr3_length: 15
clone_size: -
cdr3_aa: CASSYSGQVNQPQHF

j_call: TRBJ2-7
v_call: TRBV14
cdr3_length: 14
clone_size: -
cdr3_aa: CASSQYQGNHEQYF

j_call: TRBJ2-7
v_call: TRBV6-5
cdr3_length: 11
clone_size: -
cdr3_aa: CAVDRGDEQYF

j_call: TRBJ2-3
v_call: TRBV4-1
cdr3_length: 15
clone_size: -
cdr3_aa: CASSQVAGGTDTQYF

j_call: TRBJ2-3
v_call: TRBV15
cdr3_length: 15
clone_size: once
cdr3_aa: CATSPYGGAPDTQYF